This T cell receptor beta chain was identified in a study of radiotherapy plus CTLA-4 blockade in lung cancer. For the study at large: Overall, roughly 17% of patients showed an objective response, while roughly 28% attained disease control.

The germline gives CDR1 SGDLS, CDR2 YYNGEE. This CDR3 has 13 residues. Trimming at V came to 3 bases and at J to 15 bases, leaving 10 bases not matched to a gene. Comment on this clone: What it binds is not known.

The study treated chemo-refractory metastatic non-small-cell lung cancer patients with focal radiation plus ipilimumab CTLA-4 blockade. Whole-study findings and limits: Best predicting response, reportedly, were early blood T cell clone dynamics, with interferon-beta.

Assay: immunoSEQ multiplex PCR; the TCRdb copy retains only in-frame clones and omits some. In the table there are around 77,000 clones, under 75% of which are singletons. The chain links TRBV9 to TRBJ2-1; 9 nucleotides align to TRBD2. This TCR came from a human donor with non-small cell lung cancer whose response to radiotherapy plus ipilimumab could not be evaluated. The source material was peripheral blood, sampled from a patient treated with radiotherapy plus ipilimumab. The CDR3 sequence: CASSATGLAFPFF. For the CDR3, the DNA is TGTGCCAGCAGCGCTACGGGACTAGCTTTTCCGTTCTTC.